Included here is one T cell receptor (beta chain) sequence, with context. Its matching antigen is unknown. Germline CDR1 and CDR2: SGHKS and YYEKEE (reference sequence). This CDR3 is built from 16 residues. The V gene lost 1 base and the J gene lost 4 bases, with 12 bases spanning the gap. The data were produced by immunoSEQ multiplex PCR, yet TCRdb's version contains in-frame clones alone and is incomplete. Of 200,000 to 250,000 clones listed, around 93% are singletons. The sample belongs to a study of T cell responses to AZD1222 COVID-19 vaccine. Whole-study findings and limits: Donors skewed white British and female; clonal diversity was possibly underestimated. Nearly half of spike-specific TCRs reportedly go after variant regions that carry no mutations. Elevations in Spike-specific TCR breadth and depth followed administration of two AZD1222 doses.

The sequencing here drew on peripheral blood, taken on day 0 of MenACWY control vaccination. The TCR sequence derives from an adult in good health. The J gene is TRBJ2-6, the V gene TRBV5-5; D is unclear. Written as DNA, the CDR3 is TGTGCCAGCAGCTTGATGGCCGGGTCAGGGGCCAACGTCCTGACTTTC. As protein: CASSLMAGSGANVLTF.